A selection of T cell receptor beta chains follows, all from one sample in a study of Ad26.COV2.S vaccination and SARS-CoV-2 variants. Clones were read by immunoSEQ multiplex PCR, and TCRdb kept only the in-frame ones, dropping some. The sample lists about 400,000 clones, approximately 89% occurring once. The starting material was peripheral blood, obtained in a trial of Ad26.COV2.S vaccine versus placebo. The receptors originated from a person aged 18 to 65 who received the Ad26.COV2.S COVID-19 vaccine or a placebo. Each CDR3 is given with its conserved first and last residue. The D gene is left open where the match is weak. Expanded clones are given a class, and other clones once, few, many or no size at all.

TRBD2	TRBV20-1	TRBJ2-3	-	CSASSRGVGARDTQYF	TGCAGTGCTAGTTCCCGGGGGGTGGGAGCACGAGATACGCAGTATTTT
TRBD2	TRBV7-9	TRBJ2-5	-	CASSQTRERGETQYF	TGTGCCAGCAGCCAAACGCGGGAGCGCGGTGAGACCCAGTACTTC
-	TRBV9	TRBJ2-3	-	CASSAGGGRGVTDTQYF	TGTGCCAGCAGCGCTGGAGGAGGGCGAGGGGTCACAGATACGCAGTATTTT
-	TRBV7-7	TRBJ2-1	-	CASSLAVTVFNEQFF	TGTGCCAGCAGCTTAGCAGTGACAGTTTTCAATGAGCAGTTCTTC
-	TRBV30	TRBJ2-7	-	CAWSVRQPPEQYF	TGTGCCTGGAGTGTACGGCAGCCTCCCGAGCAGTACTTC
TRBD1	TRBV12-3/TRBV12-4	TRBJ1-6	-	CATRQGPNSPLHF	TGTGCCACCAGACAGGGACCTAATTCACCCCTCCACTTT
TRBD2	TRBV28	TRBJ2-3	-	CASSTLGLAELTDTQYF	TGTGCCAGCAGCACCCTGGGACTAGCGGAACTCACAGATACGCAGTATTTT
TRBD2	TRBV9	TRBJ2-3	-	CASSVGGSLDTDTQYF	TGTGCCAGCAGCGTAGGCGGGAGCCTAGACACAGATACGCAGTATTTT
-	TRBV9	TRBJ1-4	-	CASSVSGVNEKLFF	TGTGCCAGCAGCGTAAGTGGGGTGAATGAAAAACTGTTTTTT
-	TRBV19	TRBJ2-1	-	CASSIVWKDYNEQFF	TGTGCCAGTAGTATAGTTTGGAAGGATTACAATGAGCAGTTCTTC
TRBD2	TRBV30	TRBJ2-3	-	CAWSVLAGGRISTDTQYF	TGTGCCTGGAGTGTACTAGCGGGAGGGCGGATTAGCACAGATACGCAGTATTTT
TRBD1	TRBV6-5	TRBJ1-1	-	CASSPRLQGEEAFF	TGTGCCAGCAGTCCTCGTTTACAGGGGGAGGAAGCTTTCTTT
TRBD1	TRBV2	TRBJ2-1	-	CASSYPGQGVFSYNEQFF	TGTGCCAGCAGTTATCCGGGACAGGGTGTGTTCTCCTACAATGAGCAGTTCTTC
TRBD2	TRBV3-1/TRBV3-2	TRBJ2-1	-	CASSQGGTRNEQFF	TGTGCCAGCAGCCAAGGGGGGACTAGAAATGAGCAGTTCTTC
-	TRBV6-2/TRBV6-3	TRBJ2-3	-	CASSSLVTQYF	TGTGCCAGCAGTAGTCTGGTTACGCAGTATTTT
TRBD2	TRBV7-9	TRBJ2-1	-	CASSLAQRELAGYYNEQFF	TGTGCCAGCAGCTTAGCGCAAAGGGAACTAGCGGGGTATTACAATGAGCAGTTCTTC
-	TRBV28	TRBJ2-7	-	CASSRLQGADSYEQYF	TGTGCCAGCAGTCGATTACAGGGTGCGGATTCCTACGAGCAGTACTTC
-	TRBV27	TRBJ2-3	-	CASSYGSASPDTQYF	TGTGCCAGCAGTTACGGGAGCGCTTCCCCAGATACGCAGTATTTT
TRBD2	TRBV11-3	TRBJ2-7	-	CASSSGTSYEQYF	TGTGCCAGCAGCTCGGGGACTAGCTACGAGCAGTACTTC
TRBD2	TRBV11-2	TRBJ2-7	-	CASSLVGGSGAYEQYF	TGTGCCAGCAGCTTAGTCGGCGGGAGCGGGGCCTACGAGCAGTACTTC
-	TRBV5-6	TRBJ1-1	-	CASVLGRNTEAFF	TGTGCCAGCGTCCTGGGCAGGAACACTGAAGCTTTCTTT
-	TRBV12-3/TRBV12-4	TRBJ2-6	few	CASRVDSNVLTF	TGTGCCAGCAGGGTGGATTCGAACGTCCTGACTTTC
TRBD1	TRBV6-5	TRBJ1-6	-	CASTKTGEGNSPLHF	TGTGCCAGCACAAAGACAGGGGAGGGTAATTCACCCCTCCACTTT
TRBD2	TRBV6-2/TRBV6-3	TRBJ2-7	once	CASSRTSDLYEQYF	TGTGCCAGCAGTAGGACTAGCGATCTCTACGAGCAGTACTTC
TRBD2	TRBV19	TRBJ2-4	-	CASTSGRAGNIQYF	TGTGCCAGCACTAGCGGGAGGGCGGGAAACATTCAGTACTTC
-	TRBV6-6	TRBJ1-5	few	CASSPEGNQPQHF	TGTGCCAGCAGTCCCGAAGGGAATCAGCCCCAGCATTTT
-	TRBV28	TRBJ2-6	-	CASSLEGGYPGANVLTF	TGTGCCAGCAGTTTAGAGGGGGGATATCCCGGGGCCAACGTCCTGACTTTC
-	TRBV6-5	TRBJ2-7	-	CASSYSQGYEQYF	TGTGCCAGCAGTTACTCGCAGGGGTACGAGCAGTACTTC
-	TRBV7-9	TRBJ2-7	-	CASSLVVGRSSYEQYF	TGTGCCAGCAGCTTAGTTGTAGGGAGGAGCTCCTACGAGCAGTACTTC
-	TRBV27	TRBJ2-1	few	CASSSRLSSYNEQFF	TGTGCCAGCAGTTCTCGGTTAAGCTCCTACAATGAGCAGTTCTTC
-	TRBV11-2	TRBJ1-6	few	CASSQTWVGSPLHF	TGTGCCAGCAGCCAGACATGGGTCGGGTCACCCCTCCACTTT
TRBD1	TRBV5-1	TRBJ2-7	-	CASSETGGPLYEQYF	TGCGCCAGCAGCGAAACAGGGGGTCCCCTCTACGAGCAGTACTTC